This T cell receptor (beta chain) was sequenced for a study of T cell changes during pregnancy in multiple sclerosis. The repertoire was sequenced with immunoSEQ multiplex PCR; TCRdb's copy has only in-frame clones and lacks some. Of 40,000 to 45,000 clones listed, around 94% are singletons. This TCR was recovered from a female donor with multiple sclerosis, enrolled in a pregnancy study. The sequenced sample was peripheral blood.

The chain's CDR3 is CAISEPTGNTEAFF. CDR3 DNA: TGTGCCATCAGTGAGCCGACAGGGAACACTGAAGCTTTCTTT. V and J are TRBV10-3 and TRBJ1-1; D is possibly TRBD1 (6 bases). V lost 2 bases and J lost 1, with 8 bases in between. Germline CDR1 and CDR2: ENHRY and SYGVKD. The CDR3 extends over 14 amino acids.